These T cell receptor beta chains were read from a single sample in a study of Tregs in tolerant kidney transplant recipients. Assay used: immunoSEQ multiplex PCR; TCRdb lists only in-frame clones, some missing. The sample shows 54,000 or so clones, about 90% of them seen only once. Here the sequenced sample was CD8+ T cells from blood (PBMCs), taken 24 months after the transplant. The receptors derive from a human patient who received a combined kidney and bone marrow transplant. Some T cells may have originated in the graft donor. CDR3s include the opening cysteine and the closing phenylalanine or tryptophan. The D gene is left open where the match is weak. The size entry is marked missing in some rows and otherwise reads once, few, many or a size class.

clone size	V gene	J gene	D gene	CDR3 DNA	CDR3 protein
NA	TRBV12-2	TRBJ2-3	NA	TGTGCAAGTCGCTTAGTCCGACTAGCGGGGGGGCGGGGAGATACGCAGTATTTT	CASRLVRLAGGRGDTQYF
NA	TRBV4-3	TRBJ1-2	NA	TGCGCCAGCAGCCAAGGTGGGGCGGGGTATGGCTACACCTTC	CASSQGGAGYGYTF
NA	TRBV14	TRBJ2-3	TRBD2	TGTGCCAGCAGCCAAGTAATAGCGGGAGGGCTAAATACGCAGTATTTT	CASSQVIAGGLNTQYF
NA	TRBV7-3	TRBJ2-5	TRBD1	TGTGCCAGCAGCTTTACAGGGGGCGCGGGGGAGACCCAGTACTTC	CASSFTGGAGETQYF
NA	TRBV9	TRBJ1-6	NA	TGTGCCAGCAGCATAGGGGGAGGAAGGTCACCCCTCCACTTT	CASSIGGGRSPLHF
NA	TRBV9	TRBJ1-1	NA	TGTGCCAGCAGCGCGCACGGACAGTTGAACACTGAAGCTTTCTTT	CASSAHGQLNTEAFF
NA	TRBV11-2	TRBJ2-3	NA	TGTGCCAGCAGCTTCGACAGCTACACAGATACGCAGTATTTT	CASSFDSYTDTQYF
once	TRBV19	TRBJ1-1	TRBD1	TGTGCCAGTAGTATTACTGGGGACAGGGGCCTCTTT	CASSITGDRGLF
NA	TRBV2	TRBJ2-5	TRBD1	TGTGCCAGCGGATGGGGACAGCAAGAGACCCAGTACTTC	CASGWGQQETQYF
NA	TRBV5-1	TRBJ1-2	NA	TGCGCCAGCAGCTTATCAGGGATTAGCTATGGCTACACCTTC	CASSLSGISYGYTF
NA	TRBV7-6	TRBJ2-7	NA	TGTGCCAGCAGCTTATGGTTTTCGGGTACCTACGAGCAGTACTTC	CASSLWFSGTYEQYF
NA	TRBV11-2	TRBJ2-2	TRBD1	TGTGCCAGCAGCTCCACACTCAGGGGGCCCGCCGGGGAGCTGTTTTTT	CASSSTLRGPAGELFF
few	TRBV12-1	TRBJ2-1	NA	TGTGCCAGCAGCTTACTAGCGGGGCGTTATCATGAGCAGTTCTTC	CASSLLAGRYHEQFF
NA	TRBV4-1	TRBJ2-4	TRBD2	TGCGCCAGCAGCCCAGGAGCGGGGGAGTACCTAAACATTCAGTACTTC	CASSPGAGEYLNIQYF
NA	TRBV11-2	TRBJ2-7	NA	TGTGCCAGCAGCTTAGCGTATTCGGCGGGTCTCTACGAGCAGTACTTC	CASSLAYSAGLYEQYF
NA	TRBV7-2	TRBJ2-1	TRBD2	TGTGCCAGCAGCTTATCCCTAGCGGGGGGTTCCTACAATGAGCAGTTCTTC	CASSLSLAGGSYNEQFF
NA	TRBV5-5	TRBJ2-7	TRBD1	TGTGCCAGCAGCGGGACAGGGGACGAGCAGTACTTC	CASSGTGDEQYF
NA	TRBV27	TRBJ2-1	TRBD2	TGTGCCAGCAGTTTAAGTCCGGGAGGGACGTACAATGAGCAGTTCTTC	CASSLSPGGTYNEQFF
once	TRBV27	TRBJ2-7	NA	TGTGCCAGCAGTTCCCCCCGGACGGCAGGGAGGGAGCAGTACTTC	CASSSPRTAGREQYF
NA	TRBV7-6	TRBJ1-1	NA	TGTGCCAGCAGCTTCTATTCAGGGGTCGAGTCGGACACTGAAGCTTTCTTT	CASSFYSGVESDTEAFF
once	TRBV4-3	TRBJ2-1	TRBD2	TGCGCCAGCAGCCAAGACGGGGGGAAATACAATGAGCAGTTCTTC	CASSQDGGKYNEQFF
NA	TRBV5-6	TRBJ2-7	NA	TGTGCCAGCAGCTGGGGCCCGGACGAGCAGTACTTC	CASSWGPDEQYF
NA	TRBV7-6	TRBJ2-2	NA	TGTGCCAGCAGCAGGAGGGACTCCGGAGCGGGTAACACCGGGGAGCTGTTTTTT	CASSRRDSGAGNTGELFF
NA	TRBV28	TRBJ2-5	NA	TGTGCGTCCGGAGAGACCCAGTACTTC	CASGETQYF
once	TRBV19	TRBJ2-5	TRBD2	TGTGCCAGTAGTTGGAGACTAGCGGGTGAACAAGAGACCCAGTACTTC	CASSWRLAGEQETQYF
once	TRBV5-1	TRBJ2-2	TRBD1	TGCGCCAGCAGCCCAGGGACAGGGGGGCGGGCGAACACCGGGGAGCTGTTTTTT	CASSPGTGGRANTGELFF
NA	TRBV6-5	TRBJ2-2	NA	TGTGCCAGCAGTTACTCTAGATCGGGTACCGGGGAGCTGTTTTTT	CASSYSRSGTGELFF
NA	TRBV28	TRBJ2-7	NA	TGTGCCAGCAGCGTCCTTGGCACAGCACTTGCCGAGCAGTACTTC	CASSVLGTALAEQYF
NA	TRBV11-2	TRBJ2-7	TRBD2	TGTGCCAGCAGCCAGACTAGCGGGAGTATAGGTTCCTACGAGCAGTACTTC	CASSQTSGSIGSYEQYF